One sample yielded the 29 T cell receptor beta chains listed below, sequenced in a study of persistence of HIV-infected CD4 T cells. No antigen is known for these receptors. Nonspecific anti-CD3/anti-CD28 bead stimulation represents the broad CD4+ T cell repertoire. CD4+ T cells upregulating both CD40 ligand and CD69 were sorted as responding cells. The libraries were made with immunoSEQ version 4 in survey mode. This table comes from immunoSEQ multiplex PCR, and its TCRdb copy is limited to in-frame clones, with some not included. The sample holds about 45,000 clones, about 88% seen once. Sequenced material: CD4+ T cells sorted from PBMCs after approximately 20-hour stimulation, taken from a patient who received antiretroviral therapy. The receptors derive from an adult woman with HIV who was CMV-seropositive.

The J gene is TRBJ1-2, the V gene TRBV5-1; no firm D call. V shed 4 bases and J shed 5 bases, with 18 bases lying between them. The CDR3 length is 15 residues. The V gene's germline CDR1 is SGHRS and CDR2 YFSETQ. The CDR3 protein is CASSPDGTELYGYTF. Written as DNA, the CDR3 is TGCGCCAGCAGCCCCGACGGCACGGAGTTATATGGCTACACCTTC.

The V and J genes are TRBV14 and TRBJ2-5; a possible D gene is TRBD2 (6 bases). The germline V gene has CDR1 SGHDN and CDR2 FVKESK. V was trimmed by 2 bases and J by 7 bases, leaving 11 bases between them. The CDR3 length is 13 residues. The CDR3 DNA reads as TGTGCCAGCAGCCAAAGACTAGTGGGGACCCAGTACTTC. Protein product: CASSQRLVGTQYF.

The chain employs TRBV7-6 and TRBJ2-1; 12 positions match TRBD2. This CDR3 has 18 amino acids. Germline V gene data show CDR1 as SGHVS and CDR2 as FNYEAQ. V dropped 1 base and J dropped 3; count of bases not matched to a gene: 7. The CDR3 loop is CASSLVGLAGGGYNEQFF. Written as DNA, the CDR3 is TGTGCCAGCAGCTTAGTTGGCCTAGCGGGGGGGGGCTACAATGAGCAGTTCTTC.

This clone was seen a single time. V usage is TRBV28 and J usage is TRBJ2-3; D is unclear. Germline CDR1 and CDR2: MDHEN and SYDVKM. Trimming took 2 bases from V and 2 from J, leaving 11 bases between them. The CDR3 length is 15 residues. The DNA for the CDR3 is TGTGCCAGCAGTTTAGGCCCGGGCCACACAGATACGCAGTATTTT. Residues: CASSLGPGHTDTQYF.

CDR3: CASRRNQGAYEQYF. CDR3 in DNA: TGTGCCAGCAGAAGAAATCAGGGGGCCTACGAGCAGTACTTC. The chain uses TRBV27 and TRBJ2-7; 7 bases map to TRBD1. The V gene's germline CDR1 is MNHEY and CDR2 SMNVEV (reference sequence). CDR3 length: 14 residues. The trim removed 6 bases at V and 2 bases at J, leaving 7 bases unmatched.

The chain is built from TRBV18 and TRBJ2-1, with D perhaps matching TRBD1 (6 bases). Germline-derived CDR1 and CDR2 are KGHSH and LQKENI. The CDR3 covers 16 residues. Trimming left V 6 bases short and J 4 bases short, with 19 bases between. CDR3 in DNA: TGTGCCAGCTCGCCCAATAGGACAGCTTATTACAATGAGCAGTTCTTC. Residues: CASSPNRTAYYNEQFF.

The gene calls are TRBV30 and TRBJ2-5, with a weak D call TRBD2 (7 bases). Germline V lookup: CDR1 GTSNPN, CDR2 SVGIG (reference sequence). The CDR3 is 14 residues long. Trimming took off 5 bases at V and 5 bases at J, with 18 bases between the two ends. CDR3 loop: CAWARGGSGETQYF. The CDR3 DNA is TGTGCCTGGGCAAGGGGGGGTAGCGGTGAGACCCAGTACTTC.

The CDR3 DNA follows: TGTGCCAGCAGCTTAGCTTCGGGGTTGAACACTGAAGCTTTCTTT. Translation: CASSLASGLNTEAFF. The chain carries TRBV11-1 and TRBJ1-1; D gene unclear. This CDR3 spans 15 amino acids. Germline V gene lookup returns CDR1 SGHAT and CDR2 FQDESV (reference sequence). V was pared by 0 bases and J by 0 bases, with 8 bases between.

The V call is TRBV5-1, the J call TRBJ2-6; no definite D call. V was trimmed by 4 bases and J by 0 bases, leaving 17 bases between them. Germline CDR1 and CDR2: SGHRS and YFSETQ. The CDR3 has 18 amino acids. For the CDR3, the DNA is TGCGCCAGCAGCCCAGCTGGGTACCCAGACTCTGGGGCCAACGTCCTGACTTTC. The encoded protein is CASSPAGYPDSGANVLTF.

The chain employs TRBV9 and TRBJ1-4, with D uncertain. The CDR3 length is 13 residues. Trimming shortened V by 1 base and J by 3 bases, and 4 bases separated the two germline ends. CDR1 and CDR2 from the germline V gene are SGDLS and YYNGEE. This CDR3 is CASSVLPNEKLFF. For the CDR3, the DNA is TGTGCCAGCAGCGTACTGCCTAATGAAAAACTGTTTTTT.

The chain joins TRBV7-3 to TRBJ2-4, with TRBD2 as a possible D gene (7 bases). The length of the CDR3 is 15 residues. V lost 1 base, J lost 8 bases, and 15 bases lay in between. The germline V gene has CDR1 SGHTA and CDR2 FQGTGA. The CDR3 region is CASSLRGQGRDIQYF. CDR3 sequence (DNA): TGTGCCAGCAGCTTAAGAGGGCAGGGGAGGGACATTCAGTACTTC.

The chain employs TRBV5-1 and TRBJ1-1, with 8 bases lining up with TRBD1. Germline V gene sequence: CDR1 SGHRS, CDR2 YFSETQ. Trimming cost V 0 bases and J 5 bases; bases outside gene matches: 3. The CDR3 consists of 14 residues. The DNA for the CDR3 is TGCGCCAGCAGCTTGGACAGGGGGAGGACTGAAGCTTTCTTT. Protein sequence: CASSLDRGRTEAFF.

This chain joins TRBV7-3 and TRBJ2-3; 9 bases map to TRBD2. V was clipped by 1 base and J by 4 bases; unmatched bases: 3. CDR1 is SGHTA and CDR2 is FQGTGA in the germline V gene. The CDR3 totals 15 residues. CDR3 in amino acids: CASSLNGGGADTQYF. The CDR3 DNA is TGTGCCAGCAGCTTAAATGGCGGGGGGGCAGATACGCAGTATTTT.

The chain has TRBV2 and TRBJ1-2, with 8 bases lining up with TRBD1. The CDR3 sequence is 14 residues long. V lost 8 bases, J lost 4 bases, and 9 bases stayed unmatched. The germline CDR1 and CDR2 sequences are SNHLY and FYNNEI. The CDR3 DNA follows: TGTGCCAGCCCCTCGACAGGGGCTTCCTATGGCTACACCTTC. This encodes CASPSTGASYGYTF.

The rearrangement joins TRBV4-1 to TRBJ1-2; the D gene is possibly TRBD1 (6 bases). V lost 0 bases to trimming and J lost 1 base, with 12 bases between them. The CDR3 sequence is 16 residues long. In germline, CDR1 is MGHRA, CDR2 YSYEKL. CDR3 nucleotides: TGCGCCAGCAGCCAAGAAACAGGGAGCTTTAACTATGGCTACACCTTC. Residues: CASSQETGSFNYGYTF.

This chain joins TRBV6-5 and TRBJ2-7; D possibly corresponds to TRBD1 (6 bases). The CDR3 covers 13 residues. Germline loops: CDR1 MNHEY, CDR2 SVGAGI. V lost 4 bases, J lost 6 bases, and 13 bases lay in between. The CDR3 DNA is TGTGCCAGCAGTTCGATACAGGGCTCCGAGCAGTACTTC. Its translation: CASSSIQGSEQYF.

This clone has a single count. This chain links TRBV18 with TRBJ1-5; D unclear. Germline CDR1 and CDR2: KGHSH and LQKENI. This CDR3 contains 12 residues. Trimming stripped 8 bases from V and 4 bases from J, with 9 bases between. CDR3 loop: CASRAQNQPQHF. The CDR3, as DNA: TGTGCCAGCCGAGCCCAGAATCAGCCCCAGCATTTT.

The rearrangement uses TRBV5-5 and TRBJ1-1; 8 bases match TRBD1. Germline trimming cut 6 bases from V and 1 base from J; bases unmatched to any gene: 2. The CDR3 consists of 13 residues. Germline V gives CDR1 SGHKS, CDR2 YYEKEE (reference sequence). The CDR3: CASIQGGNTEAFF. The CDR3 coding sequence is TGTGCCAGCATACAGGGGGGGAACACTGAAGCTTTCTTT.

This clone was seen once. The CDR3 is CASSYPGARSYNEQFF. DNA of the CDR3: TGTGCCAGCAGTTACCCGGGGGCACGCTCCTACAATGAGCAGTTCTTC. The chain is built from TRBV6-5 and TRBJ2-1; D possibly uses TRBD1 or TRBD2 (6 bases each). In germline, CDR1 is MNHEY, CDR2 SVGAGI. V was shortened by 2 bases and J by 0 bases, with 11 bases between the two germline ends. The CDR3 contains 16 residues.

The gene calls are TRBV11-1 and TRBJ1-1; the D is unclear. From germline, CDR1 is SGHAT and CDR2 FQDESV (reference sequence). The V gene lost 5 bases and the J gene lost 11 bases, with 12 bases spanning the gap. The CDR3 has 11 amino acids. The CDR3 nucleotides are TGTGCCAGCAGCGCTACTCTAGACGCTTTCTTT. Encoded protein: CASSATLDAFF.

The chain couples TRBV25-1 to TRBJ1-2; D is perhaps TRBD1 (5 bases). The CDR3 covers 13 residues. The germline V gene encodes CDR1 MGHDK and CDR2 SYGVNS. The V end was cut by 1 base, the J end by 6 bases, with 9 bases between. The CDR3 DNA is TGTGCCAGCAGTGAATTGTGGGGGAATGGCTACACCTTC. Translating it yields CASSELWGNGYTF.

In its sample, this clone was seen once. The chain combines TRBV24-1 with TRBJ2-2; 7 bases align to TRBD2. V gave up 3 bases and J gave up 4 bases; unmatched junction bases: 13. From germline, CDR1 is KGHDR and CDR2 SFDVKD. This CDR3 comprises 18 residues. CDR3 amino acids: CATSDTPAGVFSTGELFF. As DNA, the CDR3 is TGTGCCACCAGTGATACCCCGGCGGGGGTGTTTAGCACCGGGGAGCTGTTTTTT.

This sequence joins TRBV29-1 and TRBJ2-7, with D tentatively TRBD1 (5 bases). The CDR3 is 14 amino acids. V was shortened by 4 bases and J by 6 bases, with 19 bases between the two germline ends. In germline, CDR1 is SQVTM, CDR2 ANQGSEA. Here the CDR3 reads CSVVRTTVGTEQYF. CDR3 DNA: TGCAGCGTTGTCCGGACAACGGTGGGTACCGAGCAGTACTTC.

There are a few counts of this clone. The V and J genes are TRBV10-1 and TRBJ1-5; D perhaps matches TRBD1 (5 bases). Germline CDR1 is WNHNN and CDR2 is SYGVQD (reference sequence). Trimming removed 3 bases at V and 9 bases at J, with 12 bases between. The CDR3 contains 13 residues. Here the CDR3 DNA reads TGCGCCAGCAGTGAAGCAGGGTGGTTGCCCCAGCATTTT. Translating gives CASSEAGWLPQHF.

The CDR3 bases are TGTGCCAGCATGTTCGTTTTGGGTGGGGGCGAGCAGTTCTTC. Translating gives CASMFVLGGGEQFF. The chain couples TRBV6-5 to TRBJ2-1; D perhaps matches TRBD1 (6 bases). CDR3 length: 14 residues. V gave up 7 bases and J gave up 10 bases, with 20 bases separating them. Per the germline V gene, CDR1 is MNHEY and CDR2 is SVGAGI.

CDR3 sequence: CASSESWRGPLLDTDTQYF. DNA for the CDR3: TGCGCCAGCAGTGAGTCATGGCGGGGGCCCTTGCTAGACACAGATACGCAGTATTTT. The V gene is TRBV10-2, the J gene TRBJ2-3; maybe TRBD2 (7 bases). CDR3 length: 19 residues. Germline assignment: CDR1 WSHSY and CDR2 SAAADI. V dropped 0 bases and J dropped 2 bases, with 21 bases sitting between them.

This clone showed up just once. The gene calls are TRBV7-9 and TRBJ2-3; perhaps TRBD2 as D (5 bases). The CDR3 length is 12 residues. With 7 bases removed from V and 6 bases from J, the gap between germline ends came to 11 bases. The germline gives CDR1 SEHNR, CDR2 FQNEAQ (reference sequence). The chain's CDR3 is CASTREGDTQYF. Written as DNA, the CDR3 is TGTGCCAGCACCCGGGAAGGGGATACGCAGTATTTT.

In DNA, the CDR3 is TGTGCCAGCAGCTATTCAGGTGAAAAACTGTTTTTT. It codes for CASSYSGEKLFF. V gene TRBV5-6 combines with J gene TRBJ1-4; D gene unclear. CDR1 is SGHDT, CDR2 YYEEEE, per germline. The CDR3 has 12 amino acids. V shed 3 bases and J shed 7 bases, with 7 bases lying between them.

The V call is TRBV7-7, the J call TRBJ2-1; 8 nucleotides agree with TRBD2. Per the germline V gene, CDR1 is SSHAT and CDR2 is FNYEAQ (reference sequence). Trimming removed 3 bases from V and 9 bases from J; junction bases left unmatched: 13. The CDR3 has 16 amino acids. CDR3 protein: CASSFQSGGPRSEQFF. Here the CDR3 DNA reads TGTGCCAGCAGCTTCCAGAGCGGGGGCCCCCGAAGTGAGCAGTTCTTC.